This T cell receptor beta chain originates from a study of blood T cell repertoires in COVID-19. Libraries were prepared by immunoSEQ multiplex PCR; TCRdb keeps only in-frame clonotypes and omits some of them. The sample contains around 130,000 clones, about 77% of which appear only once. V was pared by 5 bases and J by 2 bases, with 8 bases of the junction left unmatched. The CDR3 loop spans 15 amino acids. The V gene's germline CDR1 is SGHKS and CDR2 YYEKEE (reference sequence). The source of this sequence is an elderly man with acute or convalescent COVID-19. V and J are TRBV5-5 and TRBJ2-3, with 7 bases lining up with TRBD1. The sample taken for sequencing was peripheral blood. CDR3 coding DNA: TGTGCCAGCAGGCATCGGGACAGCCTCACAGATACGCAGTATTTT. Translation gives CASRHRDSLTDTQYF. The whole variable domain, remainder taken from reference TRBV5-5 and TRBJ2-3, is DAGVTQSPTHLIKTRGQQVTLRCSPISGHKSVSWYQQVLGQGPQFIFQYYEKEERGRGNFPDRFSARQFPNYSSELNVNALLLGDSALYLCASRHRDSLTDTQYFGPGTRLTVL.